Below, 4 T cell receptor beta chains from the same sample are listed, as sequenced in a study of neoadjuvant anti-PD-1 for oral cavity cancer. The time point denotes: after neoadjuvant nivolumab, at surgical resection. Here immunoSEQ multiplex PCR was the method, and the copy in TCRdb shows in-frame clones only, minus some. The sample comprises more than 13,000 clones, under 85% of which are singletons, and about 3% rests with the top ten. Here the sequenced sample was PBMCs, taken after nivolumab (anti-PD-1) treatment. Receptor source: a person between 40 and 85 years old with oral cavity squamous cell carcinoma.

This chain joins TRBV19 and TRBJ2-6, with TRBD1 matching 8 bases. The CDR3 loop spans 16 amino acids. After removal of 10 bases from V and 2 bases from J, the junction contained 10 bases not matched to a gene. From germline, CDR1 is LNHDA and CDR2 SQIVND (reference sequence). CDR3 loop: CATRDRLNTGANVLTF. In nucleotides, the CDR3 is TGTGCCACAAGGGACAGGCTCAATACTGGGGCCAACGTCCTGACTTTC.

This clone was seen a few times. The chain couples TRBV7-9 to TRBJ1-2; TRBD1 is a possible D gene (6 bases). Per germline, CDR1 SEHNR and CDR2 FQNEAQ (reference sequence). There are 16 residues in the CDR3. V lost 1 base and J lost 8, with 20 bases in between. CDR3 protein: CASSLGAGAGAYGYTF. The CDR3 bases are TGTGCCAGCAGCTTAGGTGCGGGAGCGGGGGCGTACGGCTACACCTTC.

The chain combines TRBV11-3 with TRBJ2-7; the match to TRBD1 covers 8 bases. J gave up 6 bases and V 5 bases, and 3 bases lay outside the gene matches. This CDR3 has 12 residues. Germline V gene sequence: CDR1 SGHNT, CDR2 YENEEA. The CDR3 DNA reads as TGTGCCAGCAGCACCGACAGGGGCGAGCAGTACTTC. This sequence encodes CASSTDRGEQYF.

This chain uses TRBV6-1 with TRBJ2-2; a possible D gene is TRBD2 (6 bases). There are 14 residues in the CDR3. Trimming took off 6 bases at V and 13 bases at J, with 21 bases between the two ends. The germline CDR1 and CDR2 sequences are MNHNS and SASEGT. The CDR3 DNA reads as TGTGCCAGCAGCCCCGGGAGCCGAGAAGAGCGGCTGTTTTTT. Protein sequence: CASSPGSREERLFF.